Below, one T cell receptor (beta chain) is given with its context. Its antigen is not known. The data were taken from a study of early T cells in non-severe SARS-CoV-2 infection. At the level of the study: Bulk RNA taken from unsorted whole blood was sequenced, leaving chains unpaired.

Unique molecular identifiers (one per individual cDNA molecule) were attached. TCRdb passed the 5' RACE reads through MiXCR, listing each CDR3 protein once. The data show fewer than 85,000 distinct CDR3 sequences, 11% seen once. Study-wide results and limits: Matches to VDJdb favored anti-spike CD8 responses and missed private and CD4 specificities.

The V gene lost 7 bases and the J gene lost 6 bases, with 9 bases spanning the gap. From germline, CDR1 is SNHLY and CDR2 FYNNEI. This CDR3 has 11 amino acids. The receptor comes from an adult who was a healthcare worker with PCR-confirmed SARS-CoV-2 infection or an uninfected control (not recorded which). This sequence joins TRBV2 and TRBJ1-1, with no clear D. Material: whole blood, obtained at baseline. The DNA for the CDR3 is TGTGCCAGCATGAGGAGGGCTGAAGCTTTCTTT. It translates to CASMRRAEAFF.